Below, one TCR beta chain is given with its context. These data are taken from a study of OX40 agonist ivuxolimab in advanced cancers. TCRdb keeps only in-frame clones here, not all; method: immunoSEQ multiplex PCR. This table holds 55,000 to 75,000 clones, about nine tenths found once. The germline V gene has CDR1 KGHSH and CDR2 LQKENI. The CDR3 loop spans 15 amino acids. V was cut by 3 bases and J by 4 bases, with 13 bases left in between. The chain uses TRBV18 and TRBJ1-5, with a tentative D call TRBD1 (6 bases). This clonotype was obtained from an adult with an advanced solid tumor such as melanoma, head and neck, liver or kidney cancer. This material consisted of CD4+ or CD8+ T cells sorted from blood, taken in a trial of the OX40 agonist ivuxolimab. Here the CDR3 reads CASSPRRDTNQPQHF. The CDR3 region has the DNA TGTGCCAGCTCACCTCGGCGGGACACGAATCAGCCCCAGCATTTT. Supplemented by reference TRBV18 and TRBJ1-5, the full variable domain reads NAGVMQNPRHLVRRRGQEARLRCSPMKGHSHVYWYRQLPEEGLKFMVYLQKENIIDESGMPKERFSAEFPKEGPSILRIQQVVRGDSAAYFCASSPRRDTNQPQHFGDGTRLSIL.